This T cell receptor beta chain was retrieved from a study of T cells in Graves' hyperthyroidism and ophthalmopathy. Study conclusions and caveats: Most thyroid clonotypes with frequency above 0.001 were detected in blood.

This clonotype was seen at least ten times. The target antigen is unknown. Amplified TCR beta CDR3 regions derived from RNA transcripts. First-round RT-PCR targeting the TCR CDR3 was performed with the HTBI primer set. MiXCR, applied by TCRdb to the multiplex PCR reads, yields one record per CDR3 protein. The sample lists 540,000 or so distinct CDR3 sequences; around a sixth were seen once. Stable Graves' hyperthyroidism denoted no ophthalmopathy progression over 18 months. Patients between 18 and 65 years old had hyperthyroidism, newly diagnosed and lasting under 2 months. Extraction of PBMCs used roughly 10 ml of fresh peripheral blood. V trimming: 1 base; J trimming: 1 base; junction bases outside the gene matches: 5. CDR3 size: 17 residues. The V gene's germline CDR1 is SGHDN and CDR2 FVKESK.

This clonotype was sampled from a woman aged 25-40 years with Graves' hyperthyroidism. The V gene is TRBV14, the J gene TRBJ2-1; 9 bases agree with TRBD1. Sequencing was done on a sample of blood. The CDR3 here is CASSQARQGVSYNEQFF. In nucleotides, the CDR3 is TGTGCCAGCAGCCAAGCCCGACAGGGGGTTTCCTACAATGAGCAGTTCTTC.